This TCR beta chain was captured by sequencing in a study of CD8+CD57+ T cells in acquired aplastic anemia. Notes on the study in general: Nearly 30 CD8+ CDR3 sequences were shared between patients and controls.

Genomic DNA templated the TCR beta VDJ and CDR3 profiling. TCRdb redid the calling of the reads with MiXCR, one entry per CDR3 protein. The table records around 170,000 distinct CDR3 sequences, less than 60% of them present only once. Germline values: CDR1 SGHVS, CDR2 FNYEAQ. V shed 5 bases and J shed 7 bases, with 9 bases lying between them. The CDR3 sequence is 12 residues long. Sequencing was done on patients that had shown CD8+CD57+ cell expansion by flow cytometry. Prior therapy had not been administered to any patient at the time of blood sampling. This clonotype was found once. Antigen specificity is unknown.

Sequenced: sorted CD4+, CD8+, or CD8+CD57+ T cells (not recorded which) from PBMCs. The chain is built from TRBV7-6 and TRBJ1-5; D not certain. The receptor comes from a human donor with aplastic anemia. CDR3 DNA: TGTGCCAGCAGCGCCGCTGGGCAGCCCCAGCATTTT. As protein: CASSAAGQPQHF.